Listed here is a single T cell receptor (beta chain). This record comes from a study of T cell responses to AZD1222 COVID-19 vaccine. Some clones are missing from TCRdb's copy, which holds only in-frame ones; the method was immunoSEQ multiplex PCR. The sample holds around 150,000 clones, roughly 94% seen once. The CDR3 contains 17 residues. V lost 4 bases, J lost 0 bases, and 6 bases stayed unmatched. Germline CDR1 is KGHSH and CDR2 is LQKENI. This sample comprised peripheral blood, obtained 28 days after the second AZD1222 dose. The chain couples TRBV18 to TRBJ2-6; 7 bases agree with TRBD1. The receptor's source is an adult who received the AZD1222 COVID-19 vaccine. The CDR3 sequence is CASSLGQANSGANVLTF. As DNA, the CDR3 is TGTGCCAGCTCACTCGGACAGGCCAACTCTGGGGCCAACGTCCTGACTTTC.